The entry that follows covers one TCR beta chain sequence. The antigen remains undetermined. A single heparinised draw of approximately 110 mL on average was taken per donor. Without exception, sorted populations had purity beyond 98%. The CDR3 is made up of 15 amino acids. Germline V gives CDR1 LNHDA, CDR2 SQIVND (reference sequence). The V segment lost 5 bases and the J segment 7 bases; nucleotides outside the gene matches: 13. Sequenced material consisted of expressed TCRB transcripts (all of the isolated RNA was reverse transcribed). Data came from immunoSEQ multiplex PCR; TCRdb stores just in-frame clones and leaves some out. The sample includes hundreds of thousands of clones, less than 10% of them seen just once. The data derive from a study of beta chain features in type 1 diabetes. Study-wide points: For TCRB rearrangement, an influence of HLA type remained unresolved here. Any PCR bias toward short templates would affect both groups alike.

The chain employs TRBV19 and TRBJ2-7; 8 bases map to TRBD1. Sequenced material: central memory CD4+ T cells from blood. The TCR comes from a woman in her late teens or twenties in good health. For the CDR3, the DNA is TGTGCCAGTAGTCTCGGGCGTCAGGGGGCTCAGGAGCAGTACTTC. This sequence encodes CASSLGRQGAQEQYF.